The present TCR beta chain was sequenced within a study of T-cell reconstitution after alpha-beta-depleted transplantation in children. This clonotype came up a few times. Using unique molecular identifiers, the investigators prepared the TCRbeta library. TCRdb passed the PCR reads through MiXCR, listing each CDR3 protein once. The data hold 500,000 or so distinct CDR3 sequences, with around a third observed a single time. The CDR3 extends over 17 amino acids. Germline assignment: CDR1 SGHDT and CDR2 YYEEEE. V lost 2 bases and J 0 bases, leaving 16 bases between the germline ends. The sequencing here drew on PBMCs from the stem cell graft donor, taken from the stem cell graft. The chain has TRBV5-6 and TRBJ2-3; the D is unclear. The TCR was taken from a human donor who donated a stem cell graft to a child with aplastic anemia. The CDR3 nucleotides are TGTGCCAGCAGCTTAACCTACGTAGATTCTAGCACAGATACGCAGTATTTT. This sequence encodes CASSLTYVDSSTDTQYF. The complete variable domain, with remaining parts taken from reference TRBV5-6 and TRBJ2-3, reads DAGVTQSPTHLIKTRGQQVTLRCSPKSGHDTVSWYQQALGQGPQFIFQYYEEEERQRGNFPDRFSGHQFPNYSSELNVNALLLGDSALYLCASSLTYVDSSTDTQYFGPGTRLTVL.